The present entry profiles one T cell receptor (beta chain) with its context. Patients of the Seattle cohort, enrolled during active infection, were followed longitudinally. Using immunoSEQ multiplex PCR, the repertoire was profiled, and TCRdb retains in-frame clones only, with some absent. The table lists around 150,000 clones, about 90% of them singletons, with roughly 5% in the top ten. This sample is part of a study of blood T cell repertoires in COVID-19. Study at large: Material from acute and convalescent COVID-19 was sourced from the United States, Italy and Spain.

The CDR3 has 14 amino acids. CDR1 is LNHDA and CDR2 is SQIVND in the germline V gene (reference sequence). V lost 4 bases, J lost 2 bases, and 11 bases lay in between. The V call is TRBV19, the J call TRBJ1-2, with a possible D match to TRBD1 (6 bases). The clonotype originates from a man aged 25 to 40 with COVID-19, enrolled during active disease. The specimen sequenced was peripheral blood. The CDR3, as DNA: TGTGCCAGTAGTACGGGACACCACAACTATGGCTACACCTTC. This translates into CASSTGHHNYGYTF.